The rows below give T cell receptor beta chains drawn from one sample of a study of cytomegalovirus exposure and HLA in healthy donors. Only in-frame clones appear in the TCRdb table, and some are missing; sequencing was by immunoSEQ multiplex PCR. The sample contains more than 250,000 clones, around 90% of which appear only once. What was sequenced was PBMCs. Receptors originate from a woman aged 18 to 35 in good health and CMV-seronegative. Both conserved end residues are part of each CDR3. Fields, in order: V gene, clone size, J gene, D gene, CDR3 DNA, CDR3 protein. A D gene is named only where the DNA matches it firmly. A clone size is listed for some rows: how often the clone was seen (once, few, many), or a class if it is expanded.

TRBV11-2	-	TRBJ2-7	-	TGTGCCAGCAGCTATACGACTAGGAATGTAGACGAGCAGTACTTC	CASSYTTRNVDEQYF
TRBV9	-	TRBJ2-1	TRBD1	TGTGCCAGCAGCGTTCATGAGGGACAGGTCCGTGAGCAGTTCTTC	CASSVHEGQVREQFF
TRBV27	-	TRBJ2-7	TRBD2	TGTGCCAGCAGGATTATCGGGAGGGGCAGCTCCTACGAGCAGTACTTC	CASRIIGRGSSYEQYF
TRBV19	-	TRBJ1-6	-	TGTGCCAGTAATCTCCCCGGACAGTCCAGAAATTCACCCCTCCACTTT	CASNLPGQSRNSPLHF
TRBV19	-	TRBJ2-5	-	TGTGCCAGTAGTATAATGGGGGGAACCTCCCAAGAGACCCAGTACTTC	CASSIMGGTSQETQYF
TRBV27	-	TRBJ1-5	TRBD1	TGTGCCAGCAGTCCCACCCCCCCGAGGGGGCTTCTCAATCAGCCCCAGCATTTT	CASSPTPPRGLLNQPQHF
TRBV30	-	TRBJ1-1	-	TGTGCCTGGAGCCCGAACAGGGCTGAAGCTTTCTTT	CAWSPNRAEAFF
TRBV19	-	TRBJ2-1	TRBD1	TGTGCCAGTAGTTCCGGACAGGGCGCCTACAATGAGCAGTTCTTC	CASSSGQGAYNEQFF
TRBV7-3	few	TRBJ2-7	-	TGTGCCAGCAGCTTAAGTACTGATTCCTACGAGCAGTACTTC	CASSLSTDSYEQYF
TRBV2	-	TRBJ2-5	TRBD1	TGTGCCAGCCCAGGGGGACCGGGCGGGACCCAGTACTTC	CASPGGPGGTQYF
TRBV25-1	-	TRBJ1-1	TRBD1	TGTGCCAGCAGTGATCGCCGCGACAGGGTTGACACTGAAGCTTTCTTT	CASSDRRDRVDTEAFF
TRBV7-9	-	TRBJ1-4	TRBD1	TGTTCCAGCAGCTCATATCCAACAGGGGGAAGAGAAAAACTGTTTTTT	CSSSSYPTGGREKLFF
TRBV7-2	-	TRBJ1-1	-	TGTGCCAGCAGGCGACAGGAATTT	CASRRQEF
TRBV5-1	-	TRBJ1-3	TRBD1	TGCGCCAGCAGCTGGACAGGAGCTGGAAACACCATATATTTT	CASSWTGAGNTIYF
TRBV15	-	TRBJ2-7	TRBD1	TGTGCCACCAGCTCAAAGAGGGCGACAGGGTCCGAGCAGTACTTC	CATSSKRATGSEQYF
TRBV2	-	TRBJ2-5	-	TGTGCCAGCGGCCGCCCGCGGTCGGAACCTGAGACCCAGTACTTC	CASGRPRSEPETQYF
TRBV27	-	TRBJ2-7	-	TGTGCCAGCAGTCTGGCATCGGGCAGGGGCTACGAGCAGTACTTC	CASSLASGRGYEQYF
TRBV29-1	-	TRBJ1-1	TRBD1	TGCAGCGCGCACCGGGACAGGGACACTGAAGCTTTCTTT	CSAHRDRDTEAFF
TRBV5-8	-	TRBJ2-5	-	TGTGCCAGCAGCCCCTATCTCGGGGGAGGAGAGACCCAGTACTTC	CASSPYLGGGETQYF
TRBV5-6	-	TRBJ1-1	TRBD1	TGTGCCAGCAGCCTCGGGACAGGTGAAGCTTTCTTT	CASSLGTGEAFF
TRBV27	-	TRBJ2-7	TRBD2	TGTGCCAGCAGAGGGACTAGCGGTTACGAGCAGTACTTC	CASRGTSGYEQYF
TRBV7-2	-	TRBJ2-2	-	TGTGCCAGCAGCTTGAGGCCTACGAACACCGGGGAGCTGTTTTTT	CASSLRPTNTGELFF
TRBV16	-	TRBJ1-2	-	TGTGCCAGCAGCCAATCGATGAAGGGAGGAGACTATGGCTACACCTTC	CASSQSMKGGDYGYTF
TRBV7-3	-	TRBJ1-1	TRBD1	TGTGCCAGCAGCTTAAGGGCAGGGGGCGTAACTGAAGCTTTCTTT	CASSLRAGGVTEAFF
TRBV5-6	-	TRBJ2-5	TRBD1	TGTGCCAGCAGCTCGAACCCCCGGGACAGGGCTCAACAAGAGACCCAGTACTTC	CASSSNPRDRAQQETQYF
TRBV9	-	TRBJ1-1	-	TGTGCCAGCAGATCCAATCCACAGGGGAACACTGAAGCTTTCTTT	CASRSNPQGNTEAFF
TRBV7-9	-	TRBJ2-1	-	TGTGCCAGCAGCACCGATGGACAGCTAAATGAGCAGTTCTTC	CASSTDGQLNEQFF
TRBV5-5	-	TRBJ1-4	TRBD1	TGTGCCAGCAGCTTGCGAGTGACAGGGGGCTTTAATGAAAAACTGTTTTTT	CASSLRVTGGFNEKLFF
TRBV27	-	TRBJ1-1	TRBD1	TGTGCCAGCAGTCCCCGACAGGGAATGAACACTGAAGCTTTCTTT	CASSPRQGMNTEAFF
TRBV5-1	once	TRBJ1-1	-	TGCGCCAGCAGCTCAACCCCGGACACGAACACTGAAGCTTTCTTT	CASSSTPDTNTEAFF
TRBV19	-	TRBJ1-2	-	TGTGCCAGTTCTTGGGCGGGTACTAACTATGGCTACACCTTC	CASSWAGTNYGYTF
TRBV10-3	-	TRBJ1-5	-	TGTGCCATCAGTGAGTCGACAGGTGAAATCAATCAGCCCCAGCATTTT	CAISESTGEINQPQHF
TRBV4-2	-	TRBJ2-7	-	TGTGCCAGCAGCCAAGATACCGGGGCCTACGAGCAGTACTTC	CASSQDTGAYEQYF
TRBV5-1	few	TRBJ2-7	TRBD2	TGCGCCAGCAGCGGGGGGGCCTACGAGCAGTACTTC	CASSGGAYEQYF
TRBV30	-	TRBJ2-1	TRBD2	TGTGCCTGGAGTGTAACCGGGGGGGCCCCCTACAATGAGCAGTTCTTC	CAWSVTGGAPYNEQFF
TRBV5-3	-	TRBJ1-2	-	TGTGCCAGAAGCCCGGATGGGGGGGCAAAGGATAGGACCTATGGCTACACCTTC	CARSPDGGAKDRTYGYTF
TRBV6-1	once	TRBJ1-5	TRBD1	TGTGCCAGCAGTGAAGGCCAGGGGGGAAGCAATCAGCCCCAGCATTTT	CASSEGQGGSNQPQHF
TRBV29-1	-	TRBJ1-1	TRBD1	TGCAGCGTTGTCCAGGGGGCGATGAACACTGAAGCTTTCTTT	CSVVQGAMNTEAFF
TRBV5-4	-	TRBJ2-7	TRBD1	TGTGCCAGCAGTTCCGGGACAGGGGAACGCGAGCAGTACTTC	CASSSGTGEREQYF
TRBV27	-	TRBJ2-7	-	TGTGCCAGCAGCCAAAACAGCTACGAGCAGTACTTC	CASSQNSYEQYF
TRBV5-1	-	TRBJ1-1	-	TGCGCCAGCAGCTTGGTAGGTGGAGGTAGTGGCACTGAAGCTTTCTTT	CASSLVGGGSGTEAFF
TRBV5-4	-	TRBJ1-2	TRBD1	TGTGCCAGCAGCCGGCGACAGGGGGTAGATGGCTACACCTTC	CASSRRQGVDGYTF
TRBV5-1	-	TRBJ2-7	-	TGCGCCAGCAGCCCACCGAGCGGTGAGCAGTACTTC	CASSPPSGEQYF
TRBV5-8	once	TRBJ1-6	TRBD1	TGTGCCAGCAGCTCCGCCGGGACAGGGCGCTCACCCCTCCACTTT	CASSSAGTGRSPLHF
TRBV6-5	-	TRBJ1-1	-	TGTGCCAGCAGTCCCACGGGACTCGGAAACACTGAAGCTTTCTTT	CASSPTGLGNTEAFF
TRBV5-1	-	TRBJ1-1	TRBD1	TGCGCCAGCAGCAAACCCGGGACAGGGGGCGCGAGCACTGAAGCTTTCTTT	CASSKPGTGGASTEAFF
TRBV7-2	few	TRBJ1-2	-	TGTGCCAGCAGCTTACACAGGTTCGACAGTGGCTACACCTTC	CASSLHRFDSGYTF
TRBV11-3	-	TRBJ2-7	-	TGTGCCAGCAGCTTAGACGGGAACGAGCAGTACTTC	CASSLDGNEQYF
TRBV7-2	-	TRBJ1-4	-	TGTGCCAGCGCCAGGGCCTCTAATGAAAAACTGTTTTTT	CASARASNEKLFF
TRBV2	-	TRBJ2-5	TRBD2	TGTGCCAGCAGTCGTCTAGCGGGGGGGCCGCAAGAGACCCAGTACTTC	CASSRLAGGPQETQYF
TRBV6-5	-	TRBJ2-7	-	TGTGCCAGCAGCCCGCGGGGCCCGGAGGGCGAGCAGTACTTC	CASSPRGPEGEQYF
TRBV2	-	TRBJ1-6	-	TGTGCCAGCAGTGCCGGGTCCTATAATTCACCCCTCCACTTT	CASSAGSYNSPLHF
TRBV21-1	-	TRBJ1-1	-	TGTGCCAGCAGCAAAGCACAGTGGGCAAACACTGAAGCTTTCTTT	CASSKAQWANTEAFF
TRBV9	once	TRBJ2-1	TRBD1	TGTGCCAGCACCGGGACAGGGTCTACCCAGAATGAGCAGTTCTTC	CASTGTGSTQNEQFF
TRBV5-6	-	TRBJ1-6	-	TGTGCCAGCAGCTTATCCGGGACTACCAATTCACCCCTCCACTTT	CASSLSGTTNSPLHF
TRBV27	-	TRBJ1-5	-	TGTGCCAGCAGTTTCTCTTTTGAGGGACAGCCCCAGCATTTT	CASSFSFEGQPQHF
TRBV6-5	-	TRBJ1-2	-	TGTGCCAGCAGTTACGTTTCGGCAGGGTCTAACTATGGCTACACCTTC	CASSYVSAGSNYGYTF